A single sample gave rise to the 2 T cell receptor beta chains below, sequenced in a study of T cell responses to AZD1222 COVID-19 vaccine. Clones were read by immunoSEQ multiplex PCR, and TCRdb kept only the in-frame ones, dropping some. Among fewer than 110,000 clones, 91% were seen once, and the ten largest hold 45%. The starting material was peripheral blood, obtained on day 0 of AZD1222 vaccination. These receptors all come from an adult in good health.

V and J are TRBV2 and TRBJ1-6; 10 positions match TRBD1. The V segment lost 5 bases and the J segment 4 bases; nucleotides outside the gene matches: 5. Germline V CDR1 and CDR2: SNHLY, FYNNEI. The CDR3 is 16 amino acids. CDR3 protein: CASSRDRGSYNSPLHF. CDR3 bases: TGTGCCAGCAGTAGGGACAGGGGTTCTTATAATTCACCCCTCCACTTT.

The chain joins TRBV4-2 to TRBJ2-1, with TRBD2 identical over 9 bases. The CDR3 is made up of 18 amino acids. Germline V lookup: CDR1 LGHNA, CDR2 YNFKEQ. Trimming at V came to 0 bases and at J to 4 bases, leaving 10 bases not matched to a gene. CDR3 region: CASSQDPPVLAGYNEQFF. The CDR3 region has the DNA TGTGCCAGCAGCCAAGACCCCCCGGTTCTAGCGGGGTACAATGAGCAGTTCTTC.